This record looks at one T cell receptor (beta chain) sequence and its context. Its antigen is undetermined. The data were taken from a study of cytomegalovirus exposure and HLA in healthy donors. Use of 60 Vbeta and 13 Jbeta primers characterized the PCR. Data came from immunoSEQ multiplex PCR; TCRdb stores just in-frame clones and leaves some out. The sample contains about 120,000 clones, approximately 80% of which appear only once. Study-wide findings and caveats: Whilst most TCR sequences proved rare, a subset of public TCRs occurred across many donors. Researchers reported in a later analysis that a missense DCLRE1C variant was tied to TCR beta V- and J-gene trimming.

This CDR3 is built from 12 residues. V lost 2 bases to trimming and J lost 4 bases, with 5 bases between them. CDR1 and CDR2 from the germline V gene are MGHDK and SYGVNS. The chain uses TRBV25-1 and TRBJ1-1, with a weak D call TRBD1 (5 bases). The sequence derives from a man aged 30 to 45 in good health and CMV-seronegative. What was sequenced was PBMCs. The CDR3 is CASSEQGTEAFF. CDR3 coding DNA: TGTGCCAGCAGTGAACAGGGCACTGAAGCTTTCTTT.